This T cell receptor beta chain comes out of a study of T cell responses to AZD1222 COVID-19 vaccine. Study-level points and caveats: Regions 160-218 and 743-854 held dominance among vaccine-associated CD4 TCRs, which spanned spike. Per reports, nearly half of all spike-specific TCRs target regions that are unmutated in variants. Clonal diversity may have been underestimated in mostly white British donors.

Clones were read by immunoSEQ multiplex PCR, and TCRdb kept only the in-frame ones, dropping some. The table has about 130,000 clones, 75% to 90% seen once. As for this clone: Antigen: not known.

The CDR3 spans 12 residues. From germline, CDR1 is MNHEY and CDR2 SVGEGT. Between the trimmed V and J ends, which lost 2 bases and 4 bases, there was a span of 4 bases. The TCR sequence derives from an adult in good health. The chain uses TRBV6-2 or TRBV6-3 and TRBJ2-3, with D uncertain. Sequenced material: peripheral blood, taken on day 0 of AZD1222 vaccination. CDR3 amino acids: CASSYPPDTQYF. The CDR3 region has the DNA TGTGCCAGCAGTTACCCCCCAGATACGCAGTATTTT.